Listed below are T cell receptor beta chains from one sample, sequenced in a study of T cell clones after liver transplantation. Data came from immunoSEQ multiplex PCR; TCRdb stores just in-frame clones and leaves some out. The sample lists approximately 51,000 clones, about 86% occurring once. This specimen consisted of CD8+ T cells from blood, obtained 12 months after liver transplant. The receptors derive from a human patient who received a liver transplant. Some of the T cells may derive from the graft donor. Each CDR3 is given with its conserved first and last residue. The order of the fields is D gene, J gene, CDR3 length, V gene, clone size, CDR3 DNA, CDR3 protein. D genes are given only for firm matches. Part of the rows lack a size; the others show once, few, many or a class for expanded clones.

D: .; J: TRBJ1-2; length: 14; V: TRBV7-9; size: medium-sized; DNA: TGTGCCAGCAGCTTTACCGACCCCCTGGGTGGCTACACCTTC; CDR3: CASSFTDPLGGYTF
D: .; J: TRBJ2-1; length: 16; V: TRBV4-3; size: .; DNA: TGCGCCAGCAGCCTTCGGGACAAAGGGTCCTACAATGAGCAGTTCTTC; CDR3: CASSLRDKGSYNEQFF
D: TRBD1; J: TRBJ1-3; length: 15; V: TRBV5-1; size: .; DNA: TGCGCCAGCAGCGCTGGGACAGGGAGAGGAAACACCATATATTTT; CDR3: CASSAGTGRGNTIYF
D: .; J: TRBJ1-2; length: 11; V: TRBV2; size: .; DNA: TGTGCCAGCCTCACCGGGGGTGGCTACACCTTC; CDR3: CASLTGGGYTF
D: .; J: TRBJ2-3; length: 13; V: TRBV4-2; size: .; DNA: TGTGCCAGCAGCCAAGATCGGGTAGATACGCAGTATTTT; CDR3: CASSQDRVDTQYF
D: .; J: TRBJ1-2; length: 14; V: TRBV15; size: .; DNA: TGTGCCACCAGCAGAGATCGACGGGGCTATGGCTACACCTTC; CDR3: CATSRDRRGYGYTF
D: TRBD2; J: TRBJ2-4; length: 16; V: TRBV7-9; size: few; DNA: TGTGCCAGCAGCCCACCGACTGGCGGGAGGGACGACATTCAGTACTTC; CDR3: CASSPPTGGRDDIQYF
D: .; J: TRBJ2-7; length: 13; V: TRBV19; size: .; DNA: TGTGCCAGTAGTATTGGATTACCCTACGAGCAGTACTTC; CDR3: CASSIGLPYEQYF
D: .; J: TRBJ2-3; length: 15; V: TRBV7-9; size: .; DNA: TGTGCCAGCAGCCCGCCGAGAATGGGCACAGATACGCAGTATTTT; CDR3: CASSPPRMGTDTQYF
D: .; J: TRBJ1-1; length: 15; V: TRBV4-3; size: .; DNA: TGCGCCAGCAGCCCTGGCTATGAGGGTAACACTGAAGCTTTCTTT; CDR3: CASSPGYEGNTEAFF
D: .; J: TRBJ1-1; length: 13; V: TRBV7-8; size: .; DNA: TGTGCCAGCAGCTATAGGACAGAGAATGAAGCTTTCTTT; CDR3: CASSYRTENEAFF
D: TRBD2; J: TRBJ2-7; length: 14; V: TRBV28; size: many; DNA: TGTGCCAGCAGTCCCCGACTAGCGGCCTACGAGCAGTACTTC; CDR3: CASSPRLAAYEQYF
D: TRBD2; J: TRBJ2-7; length: 17; V: TRBV27; size: .; DNA: TGTGCCAGCAGTTTATCGATATTCGGGACTAGACCTTACGAGCAGTACTTC; CDR3: CASSLSIFGTRPYEQYF
D: .; J: TRBJ2-7; length: 13; V: TRBV13; size: .; DNA: TGTGTCAGCAGCTTAACAGGTAACTACGAGCAGTACTTC; CDR3: CVSSLTGNYEQYF
D: TRBD2; J: TRBJ2-1; length: 16; V: TRBV28; size: .; DNA: TGTGCCAGCAGTTCCAGGACTAGCGGGACCCTCAATGAGCAGTTCTTC; CDR3: CASSSRTSGTLNEQFF
D: .; J: TRBJ1-5; length: 14; V: TRBV6-6; size: .; DNA: TGTGCCAGCAGTTACGGGAGTAGCAATCAGCCCCAGCATTTT; CDR3: CASSYGSSNQPQHF
D: TRBD2; J: TRBJ2-7; length: 15; V: TRBV25-1; size: .; DNA: TGTGCCAGCAGTGCCCGACTAGCGGGAGAAGCCGAGCAGTACTTC; CDR3: CASSARLAGEAEQYF